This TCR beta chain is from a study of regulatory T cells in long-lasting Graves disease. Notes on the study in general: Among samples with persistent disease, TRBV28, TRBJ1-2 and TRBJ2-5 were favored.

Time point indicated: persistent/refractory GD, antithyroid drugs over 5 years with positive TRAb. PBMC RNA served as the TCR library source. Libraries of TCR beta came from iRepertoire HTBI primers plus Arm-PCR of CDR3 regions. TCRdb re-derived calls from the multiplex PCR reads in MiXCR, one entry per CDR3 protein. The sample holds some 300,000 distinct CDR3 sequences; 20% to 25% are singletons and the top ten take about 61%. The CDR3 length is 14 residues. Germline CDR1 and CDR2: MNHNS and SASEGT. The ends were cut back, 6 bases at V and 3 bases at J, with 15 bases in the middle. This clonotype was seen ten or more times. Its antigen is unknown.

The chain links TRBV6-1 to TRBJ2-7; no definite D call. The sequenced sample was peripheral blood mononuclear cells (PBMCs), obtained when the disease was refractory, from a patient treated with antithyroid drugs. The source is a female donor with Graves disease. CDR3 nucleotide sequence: TGTGCCAGCAGGGGCCCAACTTTCCACTACGAGCAGTACTTC. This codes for CASRGPTFHYEQYF.